Shown below are 16 T cell receptor beta chains from a single sample sequenced in a study of OX40 agonist ivuxolimab in advanced cancers. Sequencing was performed with immunoSEQ multiplex PCR; in TCRdb, only in-frame clones are kept and a portion is missing. Among about 69,000 clones listed, 60% to 85% were seen once. Sequenced material: CD4+ or CD8+ T cells sorted from blood, taken in a trial of the OX40 agonist ivuxolimab. Receptors originate from an adult with an advanced solid tumor such as melanoma, head and neck, liver or kidney cancer.

The J gene is TRBJ1-2, the V gene TRBV7-9, with TRBD1 as a possible D gene (5 bases). The CDR3 has 15 amino acids. Germline V gives CDR1 SEHNR, CDR2 FQNEAQ (reference sequence). Between the trimmed V and J ends, which lost 3 bases and 7 bases, there was a span of 18 bases. The DNA for the CDR3 is TGTGCCAGCAGCTTTGCGGCGGGGGTAGGGGCTGGCTACACCTTC. Protein: CASSFAAGVGAGYTF.

The V and J genes are TRBV5-1 and TRBJ1-1; a weak D match, TRBD1 (6 bases). Trimming took off 7 bases at V and 6 bases at J, with 16 bases between the two ends. The germline V gene has CDR1 SGHRS and CDR2 YFSETQ. This CDR3 is 13 amino acids long. As DNA, the CDR3 is TGCGCCAGCCGACAAACAGGGTTGGCTGAAGCTTTCTTT. Its protein product is CASRQTGLAEAFF.

This chain connects TRBV6-1 to TRBJ2-2; TRBD1 agrees at 9 bases. The trim removed 4 bases at V and 4 bases at J, leaving 4 bases unmatched. CDR1 MNHNS and CDR2 SASEGT come from the germline V gene. This CDR3 is built from 15 residues. This CDR3 is CASSVQGAGTGELFF. The CDR3 region has the DNA TGTGCCAGCAGTGTACAGGGGGCGGGCACCGGGGAGCTGTTTTTT.

This clone has only a few counts. This chain links TRBV14 with TRBJ2-5, with D possibly called TRBD1 or TRBD2 (5 bases each). Trimming left V 5 bases short and J 2 bases short, with 15 bases between. The V gene's germline CDR1 is SGHDN and CDR2 FVKESK. This CDR3 is built from 15 residues. The CDR3: CASSAPGTAQETQYF. CDR3 coding DNA: TGTGCCAGCAGCGCACCCGGGACGGCACAAGAGACCCAGTACTTC. The full variable domain, in which reference TRBV14 and TRBJ2-5 provide the parts outside the CDR3, is EAGVTQFPSHSVIEKGQTVTLRCDPISGHDNLYWYRRVMGKEIKFLLHFVKESKQDESGMPNNRFLAERTGGTYSTLKVQPAELEDSGVYFCASSAPGTAQETQYFGPGTRLLVL.

The chain joins TRBV19 to TRBJ2-4; either TRBD1 or TRBD2 may supply D (5 bases each). Germline V gene lookup returns CDR1 LNHDA and CDR2 SQIVND (reference sequence). CDR3 size: 16 residues. V was pared by 7 bases and J by 0 bases, with 16 bases between. The CDR3 coding sequence is TGTGCCAGTACCGGCAGATTGGGGGTAGCCAAAAACATTCAGTACTTC. Amino acids: CASTGRLGVAKNIQYF. The full variable domain, in which reference TRBV19 and TRBJ2-4 provide the parts outside the CDR3, is DGGITQSPKYLFRKEGQNVTLSCEQNLNHDAMYWYRQDPGQGLRLIYYSQIVNDFQKGDIAEGYSVSREKKESFPLTVTSAQKNPTAFYLCASTGRLGVAKNIQYFGAGTRLSVL.

The rearrangement links TRBV18 to TRBJ1-3, with D maybe TRBD1 (5 bases). In germline, CDR1 is KGHSH, CDR2 LQKENI. CDR3 size: 16 residues. The V and J ends lost 3 bases and 2 bases respectively, with 14 bases between them. The CDR3 sequence is CASSPVLGTAGNTIYF. The DNA of the CDR3 is TGTGCCAGCTCACCGGTTCTGGGGACTGCTGGAAACACCATATATTTT.

V and J are TRBV28 and TRBJ2-5; 8 bases map to TRBD2. The CDR3 contains 16 residues. V trimming: 5 bases; J trimming: 4 bases; junction bases outside the gene matches: 12. The germline V gene has CDR1 MDHEN and CDR2 SYDVKM. CDR3 DNA sequence: TGTGCCAGCAGTCCCTTGAGCGGGAGAACGGTAGAGACCCAGTACTTC. It encodes CASSPLSGRTVETQYF. The full variable domain, its missing parts supplied by reference TRBV28 and TRBJ2-5, is DVKVTQSSRYLVKRTGEKVFLECVQDMDHENMFWYRQDPGLGLRLIYFSYDVKMKEKGDIPEGYSVSREKKERFSLILESASTNQTSMYLCASSPLSGRTVETQYFGPGTRLLVL.

The rearrangement uses TRBV10-3 and TRBJ2-4; the match to TRBD1 covers 8 bases. Germline lookup yields CDR1 ENHRY and CDR2 SYGVKD. Losses at the gene ends were 2 bases for V and 0 bases for J; bases not matched to a gene: 9. This CDR3 has 18 amino acids. The CDR3, as DNA: TGTGCCATCAGTGAGGGGGGACAGGCCTCCTTAGCCAAAAACATTCAGTACTTC. This translates into CAISEGGQASLAKNIQYF.

In DNA, the CDR3 is TGTGCCAGCGACAGGAACACTGAAGCTTTCTTT. As protein: CASDRNTEAFF. The chain is built from TRBV2 and TRBJ1-1; tentative D call: TRBD1 (5 bases). The ends were cut back, 8 bases at V and 1 base at J, with 5 bases in the middle. Germline CDR1 is SNHLY and CDR2 is FYNNEI. CDR3 length equals 11 residues.

The chain employs TRBV5-1 and TRBJ2-7; no reliable D call. Trimming removed 3 bases from V and 3 bases from J, with 7 bases in between. The CDR3 is made up of 12 amino acids. Germline values: CDR1 SGHRS, CDR2 YFSETQ. In DNA form, the CDR3 reads TGCGCCAGCAGCTCCGAAATCTACGAGCAGTACTTC. This sequence encodes CASSSEIYEQYF.

This clone was counted only a few times. The gene calls are TRBV2 and TRBJ1-5, with D possibly matching TRBD1 (5 bases). Germline lookup yields CDR1 SNHLY and CDR2 FYNNEI. V lost 7 bases, J lost 6 bases, and 13 bases lay in between. This CDR3 contains 13 residues. CDR3 nucleotide sequence: TGTGCCAGCAAGGTAGGGGAGGTTCAGCCCCAGCATTTT. Amino acids: CASKVGEVQPQHF.

This chain uses TRBV6-5 with TRBJ1-4, with 9 nucleotides matching TRBD1. V trimming: 5 bases; J trimming: 5 bases; junction bases outside the gene matches: 3. CDR1 is MNHEY, CDR2 SVGAGI, per germline. The CDR3 is made up of 14 amino acids. As DNA, the CDR3 is TGTGCCAGCAGTAGGGACAGGGAGAATGAAAAACTGTTTTTT. Translating it yields CASSRDRENEKLFF.

This clone is a singleton in its sample. J is TRBJ2-2 and V is TRBV5-1; 9 bases line up with TRBD1. The V and J ends lost 0 bases and 4 bases, in that order; junction bases with no gene match: 1. Germline values: CDR1 SGHRS, CDR2 YFSETQ. There are 15 residues in the CDR3. The CDR3 protein is CASSLGTGVTGELFF. The CDR3 DNA reads as TGCGCCAGCAGCTTGGGGACAGGGGTCACCGGGGAGCTGTTTTTT. The full variable domain, in which reference TRBV5-1 and TRBJ2-2 provide the parts outside the CDR3, is KAGVTQTPRYLIKTRGQQVTLSCSPISGHRSVSWYQQTPGQGLQFLFEYFSETQRNKGNFPGRFSGRQFSNSRSEMNVSTLELGDSALYLCASSLGTGVTGELFFGEGSRLTVL.

The J gene is TRBJ2-3, the V gene TRBV9; D unclear. CDR3 size: 15 residues. V was clipped by 2 bases and J by 0 bases, with 10 bases between them. In germline, CDR1 is SGDLS, CDR2 YYNGEE. The CDR3 protein is CASSVGQKSTDTQYF. For the CDR3, the DNA is TGTGCCAGCAGCGTCGGGCAGAAAAGCACAGATACGCAGTATTTT.

The chain carries TRBV5-1 and TRBJ2-1; 9 bases are shared with TRBD2. The CDR3 is 16 amino acids. CDR1 is SGHRS and CDR2 is YFSETQ in the germline V gene. V was clipped by 4 bases and J by 0 bases; unmatched bases: 5. The CDR3 bases are TGCGCCAGCAGCAGCCTAGCGGGGTTCTCCTACAATGAGCAGTTCTTC. Its translation: CASSSLAGFSYNEQFF.

CDR3 sequence reads: CASSTSAGQGTGYTF. The CDR3 region has the DNA TGTGCCAGCAGCACCTCCGCCGGACAGGGGACTGGCTACACCTTC. The chain is built from TRBV7-2 and TRBJ1-2; 9 bases fit TRBD1. J was trimmed by 7 bases and V by 5 bases; bases with no gene match: 11. CDR1 and CDR2 from the germline V gene are SGHTA and FQGNSA. This CDR3 spans 15 amino acids.